Each of the 32 T cell receptor beta chains below was sequenced from the same sample in a study of identical twins. Each CDR3 protein is one row after TCRdb ran MiXCR on the 5' RACE reads. Seen here are fewer than 800,000 distinct CDR3 sequences, about 7.6% observed once, and the top ten hold 1.6%. These data were also filed under a second study, of yellow fever vaccine responses in identical twins.

Sequenced material: PBMCs. These receptors all come from a woman aged 18-35 years in good health.

In its sample, this clonotype was seen many times. CDR3 in DNA: TGTGCCAGCAGCCGGAAGGGTGAGCAGTTCTTC. Translated: CASSRKGEQFF. This sequence joins TRBV3-1 and TRBJ2-1; D is unresolved. CDR3 length: 11 amino acids. V was shortened by 4 bases and J by 9 bases, with 7 bases between the two germline ends. Per the germline V gene, CDR1 is LGHDT and CDR2 is YNNKEL (reference sequence).

This clonotype was recorded at least ten times. This sequence joins TRBV24-1 and TRBJ2-1; D is tentatively TRBD1 or TRBD2 (6 bases each). Trimming pared 1 base from V and 7 bases from J, leaving 16 bases between. The length of the CDR3 is 16 residues. Germline-derived CDR1 and CDR2 are KGHDR and SFDVKD. The CDR3, as DNA: TGTGCCACCAGTGATTTAAGAGGGGGGAATACGAATGAGCAGTTCTTC. Amino acid sequence: CATSDLRGGNTNEQFF.

With respect to this clonotype: Possible read error: a much larger clone is one base away. V is TRBV6-1 and J is TRBJ2-1; 10 bases match TRBD1. The length of the CDR3 is 14 residues. CDR1 is MNHNS, CDR2 SASEGT, per germline. In nucleotides, the CDR3 is TGTGTCAGCACCGAGCGGACAGGGGGTAATGAGCAGTTCTTC. This encodes CVSTERTGGNEQFF.

The J gene is TRBJ2-1, the V gene TRBV5-1; D is uncertain. The CDR3 is 12 residues long. Trimming took off 1 base at V and 6 bases at J, with 5 bases between the two ends. Germline-derived CDR1 and CDR2 are SGHRS and YFSETQ. CDR3 in amino acids: CASSLTINEQFF. CDR3 DNA: TGCGCCAGCAGCTTGACTATCAATGAGCAGTTCTTC.

There are a few counts of this clonotype. The V and J genes are TRBV20-1 and TRBJ1-1, with 9 bases matching TRBD1. Germline V lookup: CDR1 DFQATT, CDR2 SNEGSKA (reference sequence). The CDR3 is 13 amino acids. With 6 bases clipped from V and 7 bases from J, the junction kept 9 bases outside the gene matches. The CDR3 loop reads CSARKQGAVEAFF. The CDR3 region has the DNA TGCAGTGCAAGAAAACAGGGGGCCGTTGAAGCTTTCTTT.

This clonotype was counted many times. J is TRBJ2-7 and V is TRBV4-1; 8 nucleotides match TRBD2. J gave up 0 bases and V 6 bases, and 4 bases lay outside the gene matches. The CDR3 runs to 14 residues. In germline, CDR1 is MGHRA, CDR2 YSYEKL. CDR3 nucleotides: TGCGCCAGCAGTCAACTAGCGGCCTCCTACGAGCAGTACTTC. Protein sequence: CASSQLAASYEQYF.

This clonotype was picked up a small number of times. The rearrangement links TRBV3-1 to TRBJ2-7, with D possibly being TRBD1 or TRBD2 (5 bases each). Germline-derived CDR1 and CDR2 are LGHDT and YNNKEL (reference sequence). Trimming took 2 bases from V and 6 from J, leaving 14 bases between them. The CDR3 runs 14 residues. The CDR3 is CASSQSGGGGEQYF. The CDR3 region has the DNA TGTGCCAGCAGCCAATCGGGCGGTGGGGGCGAGCAGTACTTC.

This clonotype was found a few times. The chain couples TRBV18 to TRBJ2-7; TRBD2 matches at 7 bases. Germline-derived CDR1 and CDR2 are KGHSH and LQKENI. The CDR3 totals 13 residues. With V trimmed by 8 bases and J by 3 bases, 7 bases remained unmatched. The CDR3 sequence: CASQSSGHYEQYF. In nucleotides, the CDR3 is TGTGCCAGCCAGTCTAGCGGCCACTACGAGCAGTACTTC. Together with reference TRBV18 and TRBJ2-7, the CDR3 gives the full variable domain: NAGVMQNPRHLVRRRGQEARLRCSPMKGHSHVYWYRQLPEEGLKFMVYLQKENIIDESGMPKERFSAEFPKEGPSILRIQQVVRGDSAAYFCASQSSGHYEQYFGPGTRLTVT.

In this sample, this clonotype turned up many times. In DNA form, the CDR3 reads TGTGCCAGCAGCTCTATACGGACAGGCCAAAATCAGCCCCAGCATTTT. It is translated as CASSSIRTGQNQPQHF. The chain links TRBV12-3 or TRBV12-4 to TRBJ1-5, with 7 bases lining up with TRBD1. The CDR3 is made up of 16 amino acids. J gave up 4 bases and V 6 bases, and 12 bases lay outside the gene matches.

The table lists this clonotype with many counts. This chain links TRBV28 with TRBJ2-4; D uncertain. The CDR3 consists of 17 residues. V lost 8 bases and J lost 0, with 20 bases in between. Germline CDR1 is MDHEN and CDR2 is SYDVKM. CDR3 sequence: CASWAFPMTLAKNIQYF. The CDR3 DNA is TGTGCCAGCTGGGCTTTCCCCATGACCTTAGCCAAAAACATTCAGTACTTC.

This clonotype was detected only a few times. V is TRBV10-3 and J is TRBJ2-5; 13 nucleotides match TRBD2. Germline CDR1 is ENHRY and CDR2 is SYGVKD. The V segment lost 7 bases and the J segment 5 bases; nucleotides outside the gene matches: 7. The CDR3 runs 15 residues. CDR3 in DNA: TGTGCCATCAATCAACTAGCGGGGGGGCCCGAGACCCAGTACTTC. Its protein is CAINQLAGGPETQYF.

This clonotype was seen only a few times. This chain connects TRBV7-3 to TRBJ2-5, with 10 bases aligning to TRBD2. The CDR3 covers 15 residues. From germline, CDR1 is SGHTA and CDR2 FQGTGA. The junction had 5 bases not matched to a gene; V was cut back by 4 bases and J by 3 bases. CDR3 nucleotide sequence: TGTGCCAGCAGCTCCGGGACTAGCGCCAAAGAGACCCAGTACTTC. This gives the protein CASSSGTSAKETQYF.

At least ten counts were recorded for this clonotype. This sequence joins TRBV12-3 or TRBV12-4 and TRBJ2-7; 7 positions agree with TRBD1. V lost 6 bases to trimming and J lost 3 bases; unmatched junction nucleotides: 2. This CDR3 has 12 residues. CDR3 DNA sequence: TGTGCCAGCAGACGGGACAGCTACGAGCAGTACGTC. It translates to CASRRDSYEQYV.

This clonotype has a handful of counts. The chain recombines TRBV4-1 with TRBJ1-6; the match to TRBD1 covers 9 bases. Germline CDR1 is MGHRA and CDR2 is YSYEKL. This CDR3 has 16 amino acids. J was trimmed by 9 bases and V by 1 base; bases with no gene match: 7. The CDR3, as DNA: TGCGCCAGCAGCCAAGTCACAGGGGGCTCGGGTTCACCCCTCCACTTT. Its protein product is CASSQVTGGSGSPLHF.

The chain is built from TRBV5-6 and TRBJ2-1; 8 bases agree with TRBD2. CDR3 size: 17 residues. The junction had 10 bases not matched to a gene; V was cut back by 3 bases and J by 2 bases. Germline CDR1 SGHDT, CDR2 YYEEEE. The CDR3 nucleotides read TGTGCCAGCAGCTGCCTCGGGGAGACTAGCGCCTACAATGAGCAGTTCTTC. It encodes CASSCLGETSAYNEQFF.

The chain combines TRBV11-3 with TRBJ2-7; 7 positions match TRBD1. V lost 4 bases, J lost 3 bases, and 3 bases stayed unmatched. The CDR3 runs to 13 residues. Germline CDR1 SGHNT, CDR2 YENEEA. The CDR3 loop is CASSSGTDYEQYF. The DNA for the CDR3 is TGTGCCAGCAGCTCCGGGACAGACTACGAGCAGTACTTC.

This clonotype was recorded a few times. V usage is TRBV7-7 and J usage is TRBJ2-3; TRBD2 aligns across 13 bases. Germline-derived CDR1 and CDR2 are SSHAT and FNYEAQ (reference sequence). This CDR3 is 14 amino acids long. V gave up 4 bases and J gave up 9 bases; unmatched junction bases: 4. CDR3 region: CASSSGTSGTTQYF. CDR3 bases: TGTGCCAGCAGCTCCGGGACTAGCGGGACGACGCAGTATTTT.

This clonotype was found many times. The chain combines TRBV6-1 with TRBJ2-4; D remains ambiguous. The germline V gene has CDR1 MNHNS and CDR2 SASEGT. Trimming cost V 6 bases and J 0 bases, with 6 bases left between them. The CDR3 loop spans 13 amino acids. The chain's CDR3 is CASSLLAKNIQYF. The CDR3 region has the DNA TGTGCCAGCAGCCTGCTAGCCAAAAACATTCAGTACTTC.

The rearrangement uses TRBV12-3 or TRBV12-4 and TRBJ2-5; 7 bases agree with TRBD1. The CDR3 contains 15 residues. Unmatched junction bases numbered 11, after V lost 5 bases and J lost 5 bases. The CDR3 nucleotides read TGTGCCAGCAGTACCCAAGGGGGCCGGGCGGAGACCCAGTACTTC. This sequence encodes CASSTQGGRAETQYF.

At least ten counts were recorded for this clonotype. This rearrangement joins TRBV12-3 or TRBV12-4 to TRBJ1-5; D not certain. The CDR3 length is 11 residues. Trimming pared 8 bases from V and 5 bases from J, leaving 7 bases between. The CDR3 spells CASGGYQPQHF. Here the CDR3 DNA reads TGTGCCAGCGGAGGGTATCAGCCCCAGCATTTT.

This clonotype was picked up a small number of times. This chain uses TRBV6-2 or TRBV6-3 with TRBJ2-3; D is possibly TRBD1 (7 bases). This CDR3 spans 17 amino acids. V lost 5 bases and J lost 3, with 21 bases in between. Germline loops: CDR1 MNHEY, CDR2 SVGEGT. CDR3 sequence: CASSVAGQIVLTDTQYF. Here the CDR3 DNA reads TGTGCCAGCAGTGTTGCGGGACAGATCGTTTTGACAGATACGCAGTATTTT.

This clonotype showed up many times. Sequence at one end of the junction differs from germline and may be a read error. The V gene is TRBV5-1, the J gene TRBJ2-5; D not resolved. This CDR3 spans 14 amino acids. Germline lookup yields CDR1 SGHRS and CDR2 YFSETQ. DNA for the CDR3: TGTGCCAGCAGCTTAGGCGGTCCACAAGAGACCCAGTACTTC. Its protein product is CASSLGGPQETQYF.

In its sample, this clonotype was seen many times. The rearrangement joins TRBV5-1 to TRBJ1-2, with TRBD1 matching 10 bases. The CDR3 consists of 14 residues. Germline CDR1 reads SGHRS; CDR2 reads YFSETQ. After removal of 4 bases from V and 3 bases from J, the junction contained 3 bases not matched to a gene. CDR3 in amino acids: CASSRTGGDYGYTF. Written as DNA, the CDR3 is TGCGCCAGCAGCAGGACAGGGGGGGACTATGGCTACACCTTC. Together with reference TRBV5-1 and TRBJ1-2, the CDR3 gives the full variable domain: KAGVTQTPRYLIKTRGQQVTLSCSPISGHRSVSWYQQTPGQGLQFLFEYFSETQRNKGNFPGRFSGRQFSNSRSEMNVSTLELGDSALYLCASSRTGGDYGYTFGSGTRLTVV.

The chain employs TRBV6-6 and TRBJ2-1; D call uncertain. Germline V CDR1 and CDR2: MNHNY, SVGAGI (reference sequence). Trimming removed 6 bases at V and 8 bases at J, with 14 bases between. This CDR3 spans 13 amino acids. The CDR3 here is CASSQTSFDEQFF. The CDR3, as DNA: TGTGCCAGCAGCCAGACGTCATTTGATGAGCAGTTCTTC.

The chain is built from TRBV2 and TRBJ1-5; D remains unclear. V was trimmed by 3 bases and J by 5 bases, leaving 8 bases between them. The CDR3 has 13 amino acids. Per germline, CDR1 SNHLY and CDR2 FYNNEI. The CDR3, as DNA: TGTGCCAGCAGTGACTCGGGAGATCAGCCCCAGCATTTT. It is translated as CASSDSGDQPQHF.

This clonotype occurred many times. This chain joins TRBV28 and TRBJ1-2; 8 bases map to TRBD1. The V gene end was trimmed by 6 bases and the J gene end by 3 bases; junction bases not matched to a gene: 6. Germline values: CDR1 MDHEN, CDR2 SYDVKM. This CDR3 contains 14 residues. CDR3 coding DNA: TGTGCCAGCAGCCGGGACAGGACTGACTATGGCTACACCTTC. It yields the protein CASSRDRTDYGYTF.

In this sample, this clonotype turned up a few times. The chain combines TRBV7-6 with TRBJ2-4, with 7 bases identical to TRBD1. There are 11 residues in the CDR3. The V and J ends lost 4 bases and 13 bases, in that order; junction bases with no gene match: 4. Germline V gene lookup returns CDR1 SGHVS and CDR2 FNYEAQ. The CDR3 spells CASSSGQEQYF. CDR3 DNA sequence: TGTGCCAGCAGCTCCGGACAGGAACAGTACTTC.

This clonotype was seen repeatedly, ten times or more. The rearrangement uses TRBV12-3 or TRBV12-4 and TRBJ1-5; no firm D call. This CDR3 is built from 13 residues. The germline V and J ends were trimmed by 4 bases and 4 bases, with 8 bases remaining between them. This CDR3 is CASSWAENQPQHF. CDR3 sequence (DNA): TGTGCCAGCAGTTGGGCAGAAAATCAGCCCCAGCATTTT.

The chain combines TRBV12-3 or TRBV12-4 with TRBJ2-7; D is perhaps TRBD2 (6 bases). Trimming shortened V by 8 bases and J by 0 bases, and 11 bases separated the two germline ends. This CDR3 has 13 amino acids. CDR3 protein: CASGGTASYEQYF. Written as DNA, the CDR3 is TGTGCCAGCGGGGGGACGGCCTCCTACGAGCAGTACTTC.

This clonotype occurred many times. This sequence joins TRBV12-3 or TRBV12-4 and TRBJ2-3, with TRBD2 matching 9 bases. CDR3 length: 16 residues. V trimming: 5 bases; J trimming: 5 bases; junction bases outside the gene matches: 11. The CDR3 DNA sequence: TGTGCCAGCAGTCGTCGGGTAGCGGGAGTTTTAGATACGCAGTATTTT. This sequence encodes CASSRRVAGVLDTQYF.

This clonotype was counted many times. The chain couples TRBV5-1 to TRBJ1-1; D possibly corresponds to TRBD1 (5 bases). From germline, CDR1 is SGHRS and CDR2 YFSETQ. The CDR3 sequence is 15 residues long. Between the trimmed V and J ends, which lost 2 bases and 4 bases, there was a span of 15 bases. CDR3 protein: CASSFSGGEGTEAFF. As DNA, the CDR3 is TGCGCCAGCAGCTTTTCGGGGGGGGAGGGCACTGAAGCTTTCTTT.

This clonotype was recorded a few times. The chain carries TRBV28 and TRBJ1-3; D is undetermined. V was clipped by 5 bases and J by 1 base, with 12 bases between them. Per the germline V gene, CDR1 is MDHEN and CDR2 is SYDVKM. This CDR3 is built from 15 residues. This CDR3 is CASSPSGWSGNTIYF. The CDR3 DNA reads as TGTGCCAGCAGTCCCTCCGGGTGGTCTGGAAACACCATATATTTT.